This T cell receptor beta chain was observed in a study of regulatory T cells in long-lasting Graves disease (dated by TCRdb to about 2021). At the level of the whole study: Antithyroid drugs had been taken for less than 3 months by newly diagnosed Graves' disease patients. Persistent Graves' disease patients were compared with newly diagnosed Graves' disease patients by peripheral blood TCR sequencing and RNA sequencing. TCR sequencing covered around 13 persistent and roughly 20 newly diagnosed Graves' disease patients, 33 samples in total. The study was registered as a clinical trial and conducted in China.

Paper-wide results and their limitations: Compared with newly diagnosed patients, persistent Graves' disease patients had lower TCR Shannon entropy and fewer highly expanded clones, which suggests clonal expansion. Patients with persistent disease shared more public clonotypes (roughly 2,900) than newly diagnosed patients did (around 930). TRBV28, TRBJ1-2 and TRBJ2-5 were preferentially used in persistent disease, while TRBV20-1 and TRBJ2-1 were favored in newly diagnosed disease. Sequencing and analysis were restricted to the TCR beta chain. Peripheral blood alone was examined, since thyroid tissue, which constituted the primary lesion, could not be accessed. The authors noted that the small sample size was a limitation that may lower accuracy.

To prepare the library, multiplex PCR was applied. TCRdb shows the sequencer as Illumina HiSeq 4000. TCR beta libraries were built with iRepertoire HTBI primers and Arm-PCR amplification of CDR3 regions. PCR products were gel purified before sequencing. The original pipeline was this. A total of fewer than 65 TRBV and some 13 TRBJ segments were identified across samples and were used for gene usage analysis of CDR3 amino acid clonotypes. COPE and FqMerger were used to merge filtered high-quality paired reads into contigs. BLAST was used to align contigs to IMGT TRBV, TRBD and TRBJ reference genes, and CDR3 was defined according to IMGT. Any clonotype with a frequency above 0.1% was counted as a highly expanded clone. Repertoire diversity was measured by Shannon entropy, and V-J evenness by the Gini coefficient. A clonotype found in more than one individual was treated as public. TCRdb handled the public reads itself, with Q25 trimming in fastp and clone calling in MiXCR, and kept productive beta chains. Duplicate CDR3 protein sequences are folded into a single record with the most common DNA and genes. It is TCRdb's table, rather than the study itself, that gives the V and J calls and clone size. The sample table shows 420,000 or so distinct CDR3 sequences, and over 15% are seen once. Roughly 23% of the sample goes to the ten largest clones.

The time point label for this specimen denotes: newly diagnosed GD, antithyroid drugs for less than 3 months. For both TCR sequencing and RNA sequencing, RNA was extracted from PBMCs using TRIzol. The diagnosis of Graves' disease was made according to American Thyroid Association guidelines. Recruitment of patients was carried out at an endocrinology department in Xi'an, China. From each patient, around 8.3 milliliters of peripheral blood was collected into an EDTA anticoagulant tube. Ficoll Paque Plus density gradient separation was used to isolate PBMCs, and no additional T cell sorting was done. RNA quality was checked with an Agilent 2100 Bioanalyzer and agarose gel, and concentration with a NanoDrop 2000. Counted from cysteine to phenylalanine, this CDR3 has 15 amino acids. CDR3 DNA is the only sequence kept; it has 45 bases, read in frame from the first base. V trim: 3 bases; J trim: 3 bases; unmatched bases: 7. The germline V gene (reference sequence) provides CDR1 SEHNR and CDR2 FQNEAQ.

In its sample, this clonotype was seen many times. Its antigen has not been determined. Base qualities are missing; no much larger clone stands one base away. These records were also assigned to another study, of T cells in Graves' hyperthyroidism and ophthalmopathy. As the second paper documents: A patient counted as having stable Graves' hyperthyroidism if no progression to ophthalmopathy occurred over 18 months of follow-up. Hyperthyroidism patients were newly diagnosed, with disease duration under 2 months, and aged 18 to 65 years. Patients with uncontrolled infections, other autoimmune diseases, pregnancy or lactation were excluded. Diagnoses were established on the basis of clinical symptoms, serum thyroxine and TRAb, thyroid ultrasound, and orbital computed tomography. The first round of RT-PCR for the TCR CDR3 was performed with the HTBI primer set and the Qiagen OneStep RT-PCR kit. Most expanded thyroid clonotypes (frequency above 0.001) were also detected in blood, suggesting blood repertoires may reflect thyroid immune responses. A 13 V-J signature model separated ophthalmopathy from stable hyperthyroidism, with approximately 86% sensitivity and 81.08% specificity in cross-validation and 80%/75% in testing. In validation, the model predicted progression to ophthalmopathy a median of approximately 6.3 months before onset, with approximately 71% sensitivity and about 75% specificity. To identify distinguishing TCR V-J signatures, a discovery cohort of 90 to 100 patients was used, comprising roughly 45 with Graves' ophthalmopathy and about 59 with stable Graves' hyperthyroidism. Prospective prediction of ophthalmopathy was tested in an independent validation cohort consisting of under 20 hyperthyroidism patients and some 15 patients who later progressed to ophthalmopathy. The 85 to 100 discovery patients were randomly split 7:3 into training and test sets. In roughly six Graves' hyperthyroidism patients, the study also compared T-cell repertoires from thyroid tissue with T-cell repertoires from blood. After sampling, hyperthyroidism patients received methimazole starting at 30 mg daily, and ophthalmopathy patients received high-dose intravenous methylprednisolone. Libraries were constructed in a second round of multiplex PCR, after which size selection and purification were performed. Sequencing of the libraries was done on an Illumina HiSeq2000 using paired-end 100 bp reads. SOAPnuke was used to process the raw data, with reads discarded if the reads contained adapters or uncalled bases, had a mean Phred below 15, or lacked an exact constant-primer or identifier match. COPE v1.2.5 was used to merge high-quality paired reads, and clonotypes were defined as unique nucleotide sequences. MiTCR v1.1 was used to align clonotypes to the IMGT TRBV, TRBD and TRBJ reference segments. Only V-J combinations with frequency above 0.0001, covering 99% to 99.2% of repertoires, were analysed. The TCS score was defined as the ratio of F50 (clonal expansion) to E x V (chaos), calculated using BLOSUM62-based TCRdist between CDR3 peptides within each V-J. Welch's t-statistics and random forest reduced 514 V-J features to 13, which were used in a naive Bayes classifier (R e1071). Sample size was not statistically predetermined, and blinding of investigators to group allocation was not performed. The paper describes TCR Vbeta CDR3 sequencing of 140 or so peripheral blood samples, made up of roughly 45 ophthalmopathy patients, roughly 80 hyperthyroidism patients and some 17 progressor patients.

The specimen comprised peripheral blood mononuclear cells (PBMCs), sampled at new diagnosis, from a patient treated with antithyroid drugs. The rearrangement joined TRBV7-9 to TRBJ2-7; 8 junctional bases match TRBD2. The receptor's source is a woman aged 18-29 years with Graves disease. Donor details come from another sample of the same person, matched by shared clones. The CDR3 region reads CASSFSGKVNYEQYF. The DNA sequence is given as TGTGCCAGCAGCTTTAGCGGGAAGGTCAACTACGAGCAGTACTTC.